A single count supports the clone carrying this T cell receptor (beta chain). Its antigen is not identified. Indicated treatment: 15 to 20 received Ad26.COV2.S at low or high dose, single or two shots; about 5 received placebo; per-sample allocation not given. After the first vaccine or placebo injection, samples were drawn on day 63. Here immunoSEQ multiplex PCR was the method, and the copy in TCRdb shows in-frame clones only, minus some. The data hold approximately 420,000 clones, with approximately 91% observed a single time. The data were obtained in a study of Ad26.COV2.S vaccination and SARS-CoV-2 variants. Background on the study: Donor had been placed in the Ad26.COV2.S arm of the COV1001 trial. Donor got 5x10^10 or 1x10^11 viral particles of Ad26.COV2.S. Study-wide findings and caveats: Once vaccination had occurred, spike-specific CD8+ and CD4+ T cell responses reportedly showed substantial breadth. Recipients given vaccine exceeded placebo recipients in spike-specific TCR breadth.

The CDR3 sequence is 15 residues long. Germline lookup yields CDR1 KGHSH and CDR2 LQKENI. V shed 1 base, J shed 5 bases, and the junction held 7 bases outside the gene matches. Sequenced material: peripheral blood, taken in a trial of Ad26.COV2.S vaccine versus placebo. The genes are TRBV18 and TRBJ1-1, with 7 bases matching TRBD1. The receptor's source is a person between 18 and 65 years old who received the Ad26.COV2.S COVID-19 vaccine or a placebo. This CDR3 is CASSPQQGVETEAFF. The CDR3, as DNA: TGTGCCAGCTCACCACAGCAGGGGGTTGAAACTGAAGCTTTCTTT.